This T cell receptor (beta chain) emerged from a study of PD-1 blockade in classical Hodgkin lymphoma. In the study overall: Patients were dosed intravenously with nivolumab at 3 mg/kg every 2 weeks. Study observations and caveats: Reasons behind the repertoire differences stay unclear, perhaps disease activity or earlier therapy. Unlike CD8+ TCR diversity, which did not rise significantly by C4D1, CD4+ TCR diversity did.

Germline trimming cut 3 bases from V and 1 base from J; bases unmatched to any gene: 4. This CDR3 is 15 amino acids long. From germline, CDR1 is MDHEN and CDR2 SYDVKM. Worth noting for this clone: The target antigen is unknown.

Indicated time point: cycle 4 day 1 (C4D1), after around six weeks of nivolumab. Relapse after autologous stem cell transplantation occurred in every patient, and brentuximab vedotin exposure varied. Profiled with immunoSEQ multiplex PCR; TCRdb holds only in-frame clones, not every one. Of 43,000 or so clones in the sample, about three quarters were seen once. The sequenced sample was peripheral blood mononuclear cells (PBMCs), obtained before the fourth cycle of nivolumab. The clonotype originates from a human donor with classical Hodgkin lymphoma. The genes are TRBV28 and TRBJ2-3, with TRBD1 matching 7 bases. The CDR3 DNA is TGTGCCAGCAGTTTCCGAGGGGGCGGCACAGATACGCAGTATTTT. Translated, it gives CASSFRGGGTDTQYF.